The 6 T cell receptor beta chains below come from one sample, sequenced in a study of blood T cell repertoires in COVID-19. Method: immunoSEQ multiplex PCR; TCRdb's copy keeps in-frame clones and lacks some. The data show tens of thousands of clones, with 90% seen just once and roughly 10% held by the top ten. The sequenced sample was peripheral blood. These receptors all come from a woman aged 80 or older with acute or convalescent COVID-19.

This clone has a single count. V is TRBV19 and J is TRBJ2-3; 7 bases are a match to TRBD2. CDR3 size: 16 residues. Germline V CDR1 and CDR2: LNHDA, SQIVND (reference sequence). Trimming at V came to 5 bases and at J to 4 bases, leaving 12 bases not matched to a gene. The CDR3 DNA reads TGTGCCAGTAGTCCCGCAGTGGCGGGAGCGGCAGATACGCAGTATTTT. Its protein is CASSPAVAGAADTQYF. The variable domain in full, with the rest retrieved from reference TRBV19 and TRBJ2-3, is DGGITQSPKYLFRKEGQNVTLSCEQNLNHDAMYWYRQDPGQGLRLIYYSQIVNDFQKGDIAEGYSVSREKKESFPLTVTSAQKNPTAFYLCASSPAVAGAADTQYFGPGTRLTVL.

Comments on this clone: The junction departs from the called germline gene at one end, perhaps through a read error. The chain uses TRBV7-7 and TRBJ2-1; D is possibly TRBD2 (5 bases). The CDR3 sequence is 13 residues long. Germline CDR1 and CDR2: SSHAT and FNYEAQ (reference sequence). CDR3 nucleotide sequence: TGTGCTAGCAGCTTATCGGAGGTTGGTGAGCAGTTCTTC. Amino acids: CASSLSEVGEQFF.

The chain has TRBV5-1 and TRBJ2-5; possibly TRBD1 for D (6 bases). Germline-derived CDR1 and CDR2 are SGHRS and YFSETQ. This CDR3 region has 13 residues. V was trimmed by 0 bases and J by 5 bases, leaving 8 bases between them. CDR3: CASSLGQVETQYF. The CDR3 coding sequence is TGCGCCAGCAGCTTGGGACAGGTTGAGACCCAGTACTTC. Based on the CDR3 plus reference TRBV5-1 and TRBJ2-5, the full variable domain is KAGVTQTPRYLIKTRGQQVTLSCSPISGHRSVSWYQQTPGQGLQFLFEYFSETQRNKGNFPGRFSGRQFSNSRSEMNVSTLELGDSALYLCASSLGQVETQYFGPGTRLLVL.

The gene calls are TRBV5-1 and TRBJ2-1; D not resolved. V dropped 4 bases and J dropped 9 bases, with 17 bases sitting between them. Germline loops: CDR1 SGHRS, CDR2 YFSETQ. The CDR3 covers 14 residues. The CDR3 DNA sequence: TGCGCCAGCAGCCCTGCTTCGACTCTGGCTGAGCAGTTCTTC. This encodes CASSPASTLAEQFF. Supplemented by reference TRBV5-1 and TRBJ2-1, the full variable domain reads KAGVTQTPRYLIKTRGQQVTLSCSPISGHRSVSWYQQTPGQGLQFLFEYFSETQRNKGNFPGRFSGRQFSNSRSEMNVSTLELGDSALYLCASSPASTLAEQFFGPGTRLTVL.

The CDR3 bases are TGTGCCAGCAGTTTTACGGGACAGGACTCTTCTGGAAACACCATATATTTT. Its protein is CASSFTGQDSSGNTIYF. This chain joins TRBV2 and TRBJ1-3; 8 bases fit TRBD1. This CDR3 is built from 17 residues. Trimming took 5 bases from V and 1 from J; bases not matched to a gene: 10. CDR1 and CDR2 from the germline V gene are SNHLY and FYNNEI.

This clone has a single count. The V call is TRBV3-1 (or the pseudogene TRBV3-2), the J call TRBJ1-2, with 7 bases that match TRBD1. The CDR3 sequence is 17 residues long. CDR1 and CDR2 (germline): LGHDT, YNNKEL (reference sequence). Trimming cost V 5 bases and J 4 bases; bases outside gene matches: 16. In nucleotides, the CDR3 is TGTGCCAGCAGCGAACAAACTACACGGGACAGAATCTATGGCTACACCTTC. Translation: CASSEQTTRDRIYGYTF.